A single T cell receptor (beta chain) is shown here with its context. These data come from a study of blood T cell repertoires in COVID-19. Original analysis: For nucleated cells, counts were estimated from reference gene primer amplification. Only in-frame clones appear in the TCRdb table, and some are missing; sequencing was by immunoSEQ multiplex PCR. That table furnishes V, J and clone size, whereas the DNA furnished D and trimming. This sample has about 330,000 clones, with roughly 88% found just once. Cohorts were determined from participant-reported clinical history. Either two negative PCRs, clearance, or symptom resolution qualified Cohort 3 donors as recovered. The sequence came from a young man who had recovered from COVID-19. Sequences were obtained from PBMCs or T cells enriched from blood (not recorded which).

CDR3 sequence (DNA): TGTGCCAGTAGTCTCAGAGCGGGGGACACTGAAGCTTTCTTT. This translates into CASSLRAGDTEAFF. The chain is built from TRBV19 and TRBJ1-1, with D tentatively TRBD1 (5 bases). V shed 5 bases and J shed 3 bases, with 13 bases lying between them. CDR1 and CDR2 (germline): LNHDA, SQIVND (reference sequence). The CDR3 totals 14 residues. Combining the CDR3 with reference TRBV19 and TRBJ1-1 gives the whole variable domain DGGITQSPKYLFRKEGQNVTLSCEQNLNHDAMYWYRQDPGQGLRLIYYSQIVNDFQKGDIAEGYSVSREKKESFPLTVTSAQKNPTAFYLCASSLRAGDTEAFFGQGTRLTVV.